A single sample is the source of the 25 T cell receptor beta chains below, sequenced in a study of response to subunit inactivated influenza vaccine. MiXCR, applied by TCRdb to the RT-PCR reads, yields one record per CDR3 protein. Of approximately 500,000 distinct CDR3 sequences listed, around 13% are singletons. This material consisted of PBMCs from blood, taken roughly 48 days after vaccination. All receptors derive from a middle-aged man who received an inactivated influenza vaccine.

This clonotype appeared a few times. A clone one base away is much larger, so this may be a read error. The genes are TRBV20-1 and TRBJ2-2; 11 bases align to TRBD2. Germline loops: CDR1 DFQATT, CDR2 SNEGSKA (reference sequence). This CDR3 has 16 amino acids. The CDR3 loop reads CCAFPGTSGNTGELFF. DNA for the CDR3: TGCTGTGCTTTCCCCGGGACTAGCGGTAACACCGGGGAGCTGTTTTTT.

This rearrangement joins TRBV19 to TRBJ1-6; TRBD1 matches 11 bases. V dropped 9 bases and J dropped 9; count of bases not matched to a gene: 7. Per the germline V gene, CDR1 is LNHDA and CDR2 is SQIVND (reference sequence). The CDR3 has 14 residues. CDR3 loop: CASETGTGGSPLHF. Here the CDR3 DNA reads TGTGCCAGCGAGACCGGGACAGGGGGTTCACCCCTCCACTTT. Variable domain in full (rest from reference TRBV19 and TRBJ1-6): DGGITQSPKYLFRKEGQNVTLSCEQNLNHDAMYWYRQDPGQGLRLIYYSQIVNDFQKGDIAEGYSVSREKKESFPLTVTSAQKNPTAFYLCASETGTGGSPLHFGNGTRLTVT.

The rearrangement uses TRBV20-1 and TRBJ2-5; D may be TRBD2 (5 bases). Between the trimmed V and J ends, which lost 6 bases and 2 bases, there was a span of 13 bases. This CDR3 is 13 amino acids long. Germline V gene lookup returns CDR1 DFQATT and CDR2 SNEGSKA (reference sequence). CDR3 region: CSAATSNQETQYF. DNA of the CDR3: TGCAGTGCGGCAACTAGTAATCAAGAGACCCAGTACTTC.

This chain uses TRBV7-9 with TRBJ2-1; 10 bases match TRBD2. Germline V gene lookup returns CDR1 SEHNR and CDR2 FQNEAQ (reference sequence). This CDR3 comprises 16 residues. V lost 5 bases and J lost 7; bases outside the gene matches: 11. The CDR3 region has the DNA TGTGCCAGCAGCCTAGGGACTAGCGCTCACTATAATGAGCAGTTCTTC. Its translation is CASSLGTSAHYNEQFF.

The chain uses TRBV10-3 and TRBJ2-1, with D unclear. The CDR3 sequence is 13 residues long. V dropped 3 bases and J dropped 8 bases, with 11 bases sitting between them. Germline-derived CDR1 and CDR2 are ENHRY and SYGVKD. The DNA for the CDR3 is TGTGCCATCAGTGATGGTCGGCCCGATGAGCAGTTCTTC. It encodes CAISDGRPDEQFF.

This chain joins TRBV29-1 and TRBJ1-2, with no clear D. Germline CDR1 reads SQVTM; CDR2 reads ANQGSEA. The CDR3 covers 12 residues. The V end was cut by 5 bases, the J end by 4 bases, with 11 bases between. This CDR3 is CSVLGIGYGYTF. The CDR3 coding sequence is TGCAGCGTTTTGGGGATAGGCTATGGCTACACCTTC. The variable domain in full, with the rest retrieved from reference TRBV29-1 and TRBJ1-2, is SAVISQKPSRDICQRGTSLTIQCQVDSQVTMMFWYRQQPGQSLTLIATANQGSEATYESGFVIDKFPISRPNLTFSTLTVSNMSPEDSSIYLCSVLGIGYGYTFGSGTRLTVV.

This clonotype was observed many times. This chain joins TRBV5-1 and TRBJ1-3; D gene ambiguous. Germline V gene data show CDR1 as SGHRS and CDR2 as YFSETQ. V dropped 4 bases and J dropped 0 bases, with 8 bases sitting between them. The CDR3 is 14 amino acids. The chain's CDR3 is CASSGGISGNTIYF. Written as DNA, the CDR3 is TGCGCCAGCAGCGGCGGGATCTCTGGAAACACCATATATTTT. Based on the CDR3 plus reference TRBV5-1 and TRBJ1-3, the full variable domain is KAGVTQTPRYLIKTRGQQVTLSCSPISGHRSVSWYQQTPGQGLQFLFEYFSETQRNKGNFPGRFSGRQFSNSRSEMNVSTLELGDSALYLCASSGGISGNTIYFGEGSWLTVV.

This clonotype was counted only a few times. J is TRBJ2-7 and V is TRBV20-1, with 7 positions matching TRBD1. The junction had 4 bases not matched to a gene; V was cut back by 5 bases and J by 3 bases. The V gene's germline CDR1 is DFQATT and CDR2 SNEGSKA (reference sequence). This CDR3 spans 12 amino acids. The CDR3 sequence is CSAGGQNYEQYF. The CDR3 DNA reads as TGCAGTGCTGGGGGACAGAACTACGAGCAGTACTTC.

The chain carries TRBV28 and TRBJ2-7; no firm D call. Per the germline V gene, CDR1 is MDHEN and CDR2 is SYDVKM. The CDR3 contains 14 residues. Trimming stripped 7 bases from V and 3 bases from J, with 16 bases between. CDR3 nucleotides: TGTGCCAGCATCCCAACCGGCACACTCTACGAGCAGTACTTC. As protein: CASIPTGTLYEQYF. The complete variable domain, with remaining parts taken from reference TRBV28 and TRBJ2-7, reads DVKVTQSSRYLVKRTGEKVFLECVQDMDHENMFWYRQDPGLGLRLIYFSYDVKMKEKGDIPEGYSVSREKKERFSLILESASTNQTSMYLCASIPTGTLYEQYFGPGTRLTVT.

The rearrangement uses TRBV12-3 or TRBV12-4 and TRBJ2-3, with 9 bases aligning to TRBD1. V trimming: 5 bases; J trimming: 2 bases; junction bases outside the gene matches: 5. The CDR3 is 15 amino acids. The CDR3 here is CASSPGTGITDTQYF. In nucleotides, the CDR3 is TGTGCCAGCAGTCCCGGGACAGGGATCACAGATACGCAGTATTTT.

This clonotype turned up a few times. The CDR3 nucleotides read TGCGCCAGCAGCGCGGACAGAAACACCGGGGAGCTGTTTTTT. It encodes CASSADRNTGELFF. This chain uses TRBV5-1 with TRBJ2-2; TRBD1 might be the D (6 bases). The CDR3 spans 14 residues. Germline-derived CDR1 and CDR2 are SGHRS and YFSETQ. Trimming left V 4 bases short and J 2 bases short, with 9 bases between.

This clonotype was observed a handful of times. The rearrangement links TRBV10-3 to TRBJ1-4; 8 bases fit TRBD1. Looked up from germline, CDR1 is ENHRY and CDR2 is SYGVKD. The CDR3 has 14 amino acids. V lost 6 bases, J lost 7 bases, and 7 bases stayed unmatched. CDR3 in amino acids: CAISASTGAEKLFF. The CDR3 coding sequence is TGTGCCATCAGCGCCTCGACAGGGGCTGAAAAACTGTTTTTT.

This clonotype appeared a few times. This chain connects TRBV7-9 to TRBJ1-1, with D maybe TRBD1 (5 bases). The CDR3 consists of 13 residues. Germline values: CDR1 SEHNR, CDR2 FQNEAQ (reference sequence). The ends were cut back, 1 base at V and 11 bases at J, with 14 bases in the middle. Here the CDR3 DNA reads TGTGCCAGCAGCTTAGGGCAGGTGAGGGACGCTTTCTTT. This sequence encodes CASSLGQVRDAFF. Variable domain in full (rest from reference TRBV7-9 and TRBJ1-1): DTGVSQNPRHKITKRGQNVTFRCDPISEHNRLYWYRQTLGQGPEFLTYFQNEAQLEKSRLLSDRFSAERPKGSFSTLEIQRTEQGDSAMYLCASSLGQVRDAFFGQGTRLTVV.

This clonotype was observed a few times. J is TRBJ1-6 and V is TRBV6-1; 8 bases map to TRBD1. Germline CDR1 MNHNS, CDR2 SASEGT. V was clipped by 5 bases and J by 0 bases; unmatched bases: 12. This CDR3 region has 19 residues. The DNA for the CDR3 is TGTGCCAGCAGTCCCACGACCGGGACAGGACTCTCCTATAATTCACCCCTCCACTTT. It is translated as CASSPTTGTGLSYNSPLHF.

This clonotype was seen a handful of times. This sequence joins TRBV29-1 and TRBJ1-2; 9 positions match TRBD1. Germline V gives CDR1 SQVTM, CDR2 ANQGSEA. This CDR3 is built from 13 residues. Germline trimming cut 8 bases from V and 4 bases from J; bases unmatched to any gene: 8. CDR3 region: CSSTGGDGYGYTF. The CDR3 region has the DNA TGCAGCTCCACAGGGGGCGATGGCTATGGCTACACCTTC.

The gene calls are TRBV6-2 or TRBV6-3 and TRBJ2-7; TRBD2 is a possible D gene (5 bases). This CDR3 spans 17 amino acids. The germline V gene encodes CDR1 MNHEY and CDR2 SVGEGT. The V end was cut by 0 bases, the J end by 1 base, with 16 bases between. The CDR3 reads CASSYSFEGVSSYEQYF. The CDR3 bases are TGTGCCAGCAGTTACTCTTTCGAGGGCGTATCATCCTACGAGCAGTACTTC.

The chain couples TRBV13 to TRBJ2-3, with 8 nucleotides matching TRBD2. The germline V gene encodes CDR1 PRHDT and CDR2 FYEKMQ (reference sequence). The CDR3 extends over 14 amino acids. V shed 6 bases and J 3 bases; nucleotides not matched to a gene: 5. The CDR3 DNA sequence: TGTGCCAGCAGGAGCGGGAGTATAACAGATACGCAGTATTTT. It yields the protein CASRSGSITDTQYF.

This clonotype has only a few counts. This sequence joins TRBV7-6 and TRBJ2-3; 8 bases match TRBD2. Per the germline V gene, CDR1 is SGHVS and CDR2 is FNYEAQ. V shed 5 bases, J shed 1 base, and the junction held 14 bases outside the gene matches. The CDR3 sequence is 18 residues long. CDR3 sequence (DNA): TGTGCCAGCAGCCGAAGCACTAGCGGTACCTCGCGCACAGATACGCAGTATTTT. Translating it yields CASSRSTSGTSRTDTQYF. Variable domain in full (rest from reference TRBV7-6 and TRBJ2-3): GAGVSQSPRYKVTKRGQDVALRCDPISGHVSLYWYRQALGQGPEFLTYFNYEAQQDKSGLPNDRFSAERPEGSISTLTIQRTEQRDSAMYRCASSRSTSGTSRTDTQYFGPGTRLTVL.

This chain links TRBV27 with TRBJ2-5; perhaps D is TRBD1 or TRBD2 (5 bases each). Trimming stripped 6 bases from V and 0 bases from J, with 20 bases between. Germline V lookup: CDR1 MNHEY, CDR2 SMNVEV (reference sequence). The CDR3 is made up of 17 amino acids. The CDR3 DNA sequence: TGTGCCAGCAGCCCCTCCCTCCCGGGACGTCACCAAGAGACCCAGTACTTC. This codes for CASSPSLPGRHQETQYF.

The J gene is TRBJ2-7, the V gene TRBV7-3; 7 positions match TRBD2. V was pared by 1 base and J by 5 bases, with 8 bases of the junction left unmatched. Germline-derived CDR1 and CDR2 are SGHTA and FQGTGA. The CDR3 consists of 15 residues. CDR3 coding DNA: TGTGCCAGCAGCTTAATAGGCGGGAGCGTCAACGAGCAGTACTTC. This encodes CASSLIGGSVNEQYF.

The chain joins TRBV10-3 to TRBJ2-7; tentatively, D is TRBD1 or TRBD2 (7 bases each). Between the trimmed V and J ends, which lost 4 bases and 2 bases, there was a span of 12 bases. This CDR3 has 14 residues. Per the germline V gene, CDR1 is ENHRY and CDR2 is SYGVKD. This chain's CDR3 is CAISGQGGTYEQYF. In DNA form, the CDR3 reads TGTGCCATCAGTGGCCAGGGGGGGACCTACGAGCAGTACTTC.

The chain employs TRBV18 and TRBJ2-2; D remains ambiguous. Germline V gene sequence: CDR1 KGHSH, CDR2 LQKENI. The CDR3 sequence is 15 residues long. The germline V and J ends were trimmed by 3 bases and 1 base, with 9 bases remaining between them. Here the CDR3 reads CASSPWSENTGELFF. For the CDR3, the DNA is TGTGCCAGCTCACCGTGGTCAGAGAACACCGGGGAGCTGTTTTTT.

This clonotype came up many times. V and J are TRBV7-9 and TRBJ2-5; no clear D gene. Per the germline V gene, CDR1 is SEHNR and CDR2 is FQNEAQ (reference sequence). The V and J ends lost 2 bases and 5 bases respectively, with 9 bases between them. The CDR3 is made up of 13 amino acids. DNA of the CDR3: TGTGCCAGCAGCTTATGGGGTGCGGAGACCCAGTACTTC. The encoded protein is CASSLWGAETQYF.

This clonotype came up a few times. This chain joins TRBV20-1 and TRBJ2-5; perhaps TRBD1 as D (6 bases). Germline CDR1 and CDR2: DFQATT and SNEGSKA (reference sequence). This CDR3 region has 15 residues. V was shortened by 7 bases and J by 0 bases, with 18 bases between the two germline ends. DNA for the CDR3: TGCAGTGGCCTTTCTGGACAGTGGTACCAAGAGACCCAGTACTTC. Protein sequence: CSGLSGQWYQETQYF.

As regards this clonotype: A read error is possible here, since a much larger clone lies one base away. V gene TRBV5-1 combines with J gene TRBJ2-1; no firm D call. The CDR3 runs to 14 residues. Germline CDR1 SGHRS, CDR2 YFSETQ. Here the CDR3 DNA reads TGCGCCCGCAGCTTGGATCCTCCTCGCAATGAGCAGTTCTTC. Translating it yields CARSLDPPRNEQFF.